This is a list of T cell receptor beta chains from one sample in a study of shared clonotypes between healthy human individuals. Measured with immunoSEQ multiplex PCR; TCRdb has only the in-frame clones, and not every one. The sample shows approximately 530,000 clones, about 96% of them seen only once. The sample consisted of naive CD4+ T cells sorted from blood. The origin of the receptors is a woman younger than 45 in good health. CDR3s include the opening cysteine and the closing phenylalanine or tryptophan. A D gene is named only where the DNA matches it firmly. Size tells how often a clone was seen (once, few, many) or the class of an expanded clone, and some rows leave it out.

.,TRBD2,17,TRBJ2-5,TRBV5-1,CASSWGLAGGPGETQYF,TGCGCCAGCAGCTGGGGACTAGCGGGAGGGCCTGGAGAGACCCAGTACTTC
.,.,13,TRBJ2-1,TRBV9,CASSVLASSEQFF,TGTGCCAGCAGCGTTCTAGCTAGCAGTGAGCAGTTCTTC
.,TRBD1,15,TRBJ2-7,TRBV7-2,CASSSGTGQSYEQYF,TGTGCCAGCAGCTCGGGGACAGGCCAGTCCTACGAGCAGTACTTC
.,.,18,TRBJ2-1,TRBV27,CASSLSPRQTGGGNEQFF,TGTGCCAGCAGTTTATCCCCCCGTCAAACAGGAGGGGGCAATGAGCAGTTCTTC
.,.,11,TRBJ2-5,TRBV29-1,CSVTGGETQYF,TGCAGCGTTACGGGCGGAGAGACCCAGTACTTC
.,.,16,TRBJ1-4,TRBV5-4,CASSLDEDTTNEKLFF,TGTGCCAGCAGCTTGGACGAGGATACAACTAATGAAAAACTGTTTTTT
.,.,13,TRBJ2-7,TRBV13,CASRRMSSYEQYF,TGTGCCAGCCGCAGAATGAGCTCCTACGAGCAGTACTTC
.,TRBD2,15,TRBJ2-1,TRBV5-6,CASSFLLAGSLEQFF,TGTGCCAGCAGCTTTCTTCTAGCGGGATCTTTGGAGCAGTTCTTC
.,.,16,TRBJ2-1,TRBV5-4,CASSSAVGVSYNEQFF,TGTGCCAGCAGCTCCGCAGTGGGAGTGTCCTACAATGAGCAGTTCTTC
once,TRBD1,15,TRBJ1-2,TRBV18,CASSRRQGADYGYTF,TGTGCCAGCTCACGAAGACAGGGGGCCGACTATGGCTACACCTTC
.,TRBD1,13,TRBJ2-1,TRBV28,CASIFQGGVFQFF,TGTGCCAGCATATTTCAAGGGGGCGTATTTCAGTTCTTC
.,.,14,TRBJ2-2,TRBV2,CASRRSLGTGELFF,TGTGCCAGCCGTCGGTCCCTGGGCACCGGGGAGCTGTTTTTT
.,.,15,TRBJ1-5,TRBV18,CASSMLDGSNQPQHF,TGTGCCAGCTCAATGTTGGACGGTAGCAATCAGCCCCAGCATTTT
.,.,15,TRBJ1-4,TRBV6-5,CASSRESGPYEKLFF,TGTGCCAGCAGCCGGGAAAGCGGGCCTTATGAAAAACTGTTTTTT
.,.,15,TRBJ1-4,TRBV5-8,CASSGGDGANEKLFF,TGTGCCAGCAGCGGCGGGGACGGAGCTAATGAAAAACTGTTTTTT
.,.,17,TRBJ2-5,TRBV7-6,CASNGDMTGLSGETQYF,TGTGCCAGCAACGGTGACATGACGGGGCTTTCAGGGGAGACCCAGTACTTC
once,TRBD1,15,TRBJ1-4,TRBV2,CASRNPGQGHEKLFF,TGTGCCAGCAGGAACCCGGGACAGGGTCATGAAAAACTGTTTTTT
once,.,18,TRBJ1-3,TRBV13,CASSHRQKTRTAGNTIYF,TGTGCCAGCAGCCATCGACAGAAAACCAGGACTGCTGGAAACACCATATATTTT
.,.,15,TRBJ1-2,TRBV15,CATSRDPQVNYGYTF,TGTGCCACCAGCAGAGATCCTCAGGTGAACTATGGCTACACCTTC
once,.,15,TRBJ2-3,TRBV7-2,CASSLLTGNTDTQYF,TGTGCCAGCAGCTTATTAACGGGGAACACAGATACGCAGTATTTT
.,.,14,TRBJ2-7,TRBV6-1,CASTQKTSKMQQYF,TGTGCCAGCACTCAAAAGACTAGTAAAATGCAGCAGTACTTC
.,.,13,TRBJ1-2,TRBV6-5,CASSEGVFYGYTF,TGTGCCAGCAGTGAGGGGGTTTTCTATGGCTACACCTTC
.,.,15,TRBJ2-7,TRBV21-1,CASSAPGQVAYEQYF,TGTGCCAGCAGCGCTCCTGGACAGGTCGCCTACGAGCAGTACTTC
.,TRBD2,15,TRBJ2-7,TRBV7-8,CASSLSLAGGHEQYF,TGTGCCAGCAGCTTATCCCTGGCGGGAGGGCACGAGCAGTACTTC